This T cell receptor (beta chain) appears in the sequencing data of a study of blood T cell repertoires in COVID-19 (dated by TCRdb to between 2020 and 2021). For context, the study as a whole: Samples from collaborators originated in the United States, Italy and Spain and spanned both the acute and convalescent phases of COVID-19. The samples were drawn from two sources: the first 160 participants of the ongoing ImmuneRACE study, and about 1,300 subjects contributed by 6 global collaborators. HLA class I and class II types, where available, came from metadata supplied by the sample provider rather than from assay-based typing. The material from the prospective study consisted of cDNA or gDNA derived from T cells, B-cell-depleted T cells, or PBMCs. Subjects who had been exposed to COVID-19, were actively infected with it, or had recovered from it provided the deeply sampled blood TCRbeta repertoires that made up the dataset. The repertoires were released in a freely available public database intended as a resource for research on the immune response to SARS-CoV-2. A de-identified subject ID, COVID-19 status, age in years and sex were almost always included in the sample metadata.

Whole blood was collected in K2EDTA tubes by collaborating institutions according to the institutions' own protocols. Collaborator samples were shipped for TCRbeta analysis as frozen whole blood, isolated PBMCs, or DNA extracted from either sample type. What the work shows at the level of the full study, not this receptor alone: The quantity of clinical and demographic metadata differed by source and by participant and was supplied without curation.

CDR1 LNHDA and CDR2 SQIVND were looked up in the germline V gene (reference sequence). The CDR3, cysteine through phenylalanine, is 16 amino acids long. The kept DNA is CDR3 alone, 48 bases in frame from the first base. At the junction V is shortened by 3 bases and J by 6 bases; bases outside the gene matches: 8. Details on this clone: Its antigen is still unknown. No base quality values were provided; no much bigger clone lies one nucleotide off.

TCRbeta CDR3 regions were amplified from genomic DNA by means of the immunoSEQ Assay, a bias-controlled multiplex PCR. Turning to the authors' computational methods: The number of nucleated cells in each sample was estimated from the amplification of reference gene primers within the assay. To quantify the absolute abundance of each unique TCRbeta CDR3 rearrangement, sequence reads were collapsed and filtered. For each sample, productive Simpson clonality was calculated as the square root of Simpson's diversity index over productive rearrangements. TCRdb mirrors the immuneACCESS table, restricted to in-frame sequences. Some clones are absent from its copies; in checked studies, under half trace to an unresolved V gene, and the reason for the others is unknown. V and J calls and clone size follow that table, whereas D and trimming were derived from the DNA. The sample table lists 150,000 or so clones, 60% to 75% of them with a count of one. The top ten hold under 2.5% of the sample.

The sequence links TRBV19 to TRBJ2-2, and 9 junctional nucleotides match TRBD2. Material for sequencing was peripheral blood. The receptor comes from a woman aged 70-85 years with acute or convalescent COVID-19. The CDR3 region: CASSIPHGTSPGELFF. The bases read TGTGCCAGTAGTATCCCCCATGGGACTAGCCCCGGGGAGCTGTTTTTT.